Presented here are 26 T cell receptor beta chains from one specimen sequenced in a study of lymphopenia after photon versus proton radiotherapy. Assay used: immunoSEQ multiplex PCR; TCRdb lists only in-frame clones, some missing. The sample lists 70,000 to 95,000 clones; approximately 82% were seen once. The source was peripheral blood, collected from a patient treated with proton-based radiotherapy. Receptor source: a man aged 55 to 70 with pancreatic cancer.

The CDR3 DNA sequence: TGTGCCAGCAGCCCCAAGAGGTTGGGGCTTGGGGGTGGAGATACGCAGTATTTT. This encodes CASSPKRLGLGGGDTQYF. V usage is TRBV7-3 and J usage is TRBJ2-3, with D perhaps assigned TRBD1 or TRBD2 (5 bases each). Germline V gives CDR1 SGHTA, CDR2 FQGTGA. V was cut by 5 bases and J by 5 bases, with 26 bases left in between. The CDR3 is 18 residues long.

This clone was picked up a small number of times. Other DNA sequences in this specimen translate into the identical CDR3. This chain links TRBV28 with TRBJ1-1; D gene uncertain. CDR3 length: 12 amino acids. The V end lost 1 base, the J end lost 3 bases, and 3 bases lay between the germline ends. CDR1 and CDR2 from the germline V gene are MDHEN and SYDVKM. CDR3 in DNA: TGTGCCAGCAGTTTATTATACACTGAAGCTTTCTTT. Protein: CASSLLYTEAFF.

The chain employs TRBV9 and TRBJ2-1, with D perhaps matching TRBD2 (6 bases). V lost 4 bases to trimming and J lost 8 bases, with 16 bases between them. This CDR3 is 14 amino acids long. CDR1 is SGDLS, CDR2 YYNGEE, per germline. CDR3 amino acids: CASSPKGLAHEQFF. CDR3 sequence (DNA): TGTGCCAGCAGCCCAAAGGGACTCGCGCATGAGCAGTTCTTC.

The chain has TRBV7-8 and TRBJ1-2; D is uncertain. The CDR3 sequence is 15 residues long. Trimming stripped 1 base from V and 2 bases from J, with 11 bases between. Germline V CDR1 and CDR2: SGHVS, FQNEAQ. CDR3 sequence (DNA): TGTGCCAGCAGCTTAGTAAACACTCGGAACTATGGCTACACCTTC. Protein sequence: CASSLVNTRNYGYTF.

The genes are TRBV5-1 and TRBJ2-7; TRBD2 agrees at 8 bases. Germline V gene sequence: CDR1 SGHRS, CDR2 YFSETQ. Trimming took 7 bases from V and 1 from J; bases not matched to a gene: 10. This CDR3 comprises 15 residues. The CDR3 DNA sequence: TGCGCCAGCTTCCCCGGGGGGGGACCGTCCTACGAGCAGTACTTC. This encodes CASFPGGGPSYEQYF.

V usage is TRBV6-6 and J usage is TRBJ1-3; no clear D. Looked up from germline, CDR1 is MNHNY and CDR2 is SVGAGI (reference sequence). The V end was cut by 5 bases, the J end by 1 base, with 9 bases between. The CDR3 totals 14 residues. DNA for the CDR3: TGTGCCAGCAGTCCCGGTGGGTCTGGAAACACCATATATTTT. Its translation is CASSPGGSGNTIYF.

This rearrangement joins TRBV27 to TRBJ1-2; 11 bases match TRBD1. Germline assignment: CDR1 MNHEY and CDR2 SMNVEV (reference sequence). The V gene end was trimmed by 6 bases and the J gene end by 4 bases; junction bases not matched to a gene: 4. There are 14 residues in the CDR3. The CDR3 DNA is TGTGCCAGCAGAGGGACAGGGGGGTCCTATGGCTACACCTTC. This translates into CASRGTGGSYGYTF.

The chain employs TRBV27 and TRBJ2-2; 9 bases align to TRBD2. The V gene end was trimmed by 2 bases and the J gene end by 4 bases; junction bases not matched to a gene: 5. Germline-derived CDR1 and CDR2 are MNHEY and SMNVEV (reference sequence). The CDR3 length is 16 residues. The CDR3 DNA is TGTGCCAGCAGTTTAATCCCTAGCGGGGCCACCGGGGAGCTGTTTTTT. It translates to CASSLIPSGATGELFF.

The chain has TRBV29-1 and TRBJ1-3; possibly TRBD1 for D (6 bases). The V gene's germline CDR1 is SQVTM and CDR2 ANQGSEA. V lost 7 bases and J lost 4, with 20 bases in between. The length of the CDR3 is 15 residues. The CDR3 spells CSGTFNRVGGNTIYF. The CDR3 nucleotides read TGCAGCGGGACGTTTAACAGGGTGGGCGGAAACACCATATATTTT.

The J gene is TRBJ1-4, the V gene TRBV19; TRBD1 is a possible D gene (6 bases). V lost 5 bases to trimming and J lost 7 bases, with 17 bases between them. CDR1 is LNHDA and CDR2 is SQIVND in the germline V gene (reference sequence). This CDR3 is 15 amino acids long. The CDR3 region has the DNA TGTGCCAGTAGTCTAACGGCAGGGGAGAGTGAAAAACTGTTTTTT. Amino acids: CASSLTAGESEKLFF.

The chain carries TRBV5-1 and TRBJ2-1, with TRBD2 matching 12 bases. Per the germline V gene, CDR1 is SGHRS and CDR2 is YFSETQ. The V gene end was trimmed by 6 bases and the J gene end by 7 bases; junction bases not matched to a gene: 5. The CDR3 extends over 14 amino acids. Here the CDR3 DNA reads TGCGCCAGCACCAGACTAGCGGGAGAGAATGAGCAGTTCTTC. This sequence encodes CASTRLAGENEQFF.

The DNA of the CDR3 is TGTGCCAGCAGCTTGGACCTGACGAACACTGAAGCTTTCTTT. It is translated as CASSLDLTNTEAFF. This chain connects TRBV7-9 to TRBJ1-1; D call uncertain. CDR1 is SEHNR, CDR2 FQNEAQ, per germline (reference sequence). Deletions cut 3 bases from V and 1 base from J, with 9 bases between. This CDR3 region has 14 residues. Drawing the rest from reference TRBV7-9 and TRBJ1-1, the complete variable domain is DTGVSQNPRHKITKRGQNVTFRCDPISEHNRLYWYRQTLGQGPEFLTYFQNEAQLEKSRLLSDRFSAERPKGSFSTLEIQRTEQGDSAMYLCASSLDLTNTEAFFGQGTRLTVV.

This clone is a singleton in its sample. The CDR3 reads CASWSGALAKNIQYF. As DNA, the CDR3 is TGTGCCAGCTGGTCGGGGGCCCTAGCCAAAAACATTCAGTACTTC. The chain couples TRBV27 to TRBJ2-4; either TRBD1 or TRBD2 may supply D (6 bases each). This CDR3 comprises 15 residues. From germline, CDR1 is MNHEY and CDR2 SMNVEV (reference sequence). The ends were cut back, 8 bases at V and 0 bases at J, with 14 bases in the middle.

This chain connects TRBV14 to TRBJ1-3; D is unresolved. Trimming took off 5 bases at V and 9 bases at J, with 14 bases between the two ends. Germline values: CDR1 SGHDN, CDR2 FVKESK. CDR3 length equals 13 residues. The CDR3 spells CASSGQSVGTIYF. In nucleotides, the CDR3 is TGTGCCAGCAGCGGTCAGTCAGTCGGCACCATATATTTT.

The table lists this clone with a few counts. The DNA for the CDR3 is TGTGCCAGCAGCCCAATCGACAGGGTGCCTTATAGTTGGGAGACCCAGTACTTC. It encodes CASSPIDRVPYSWETQYF. The rearrangement links TRBV27 to TRBJ2-5; 7 positions agree with TRBD1. J lost 5 bases, V lost 6 bases, and 21 bases had no gene match. CDR1 MNHEY and CDR2 SMNVEV come from the germline V gene (reference sequence). The CDR3 is made up of 18 amino acids.

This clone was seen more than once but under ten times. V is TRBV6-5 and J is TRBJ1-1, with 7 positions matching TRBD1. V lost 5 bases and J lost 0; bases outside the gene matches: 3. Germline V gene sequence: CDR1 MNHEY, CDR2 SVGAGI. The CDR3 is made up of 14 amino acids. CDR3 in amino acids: CASSQDRVNTEAFF. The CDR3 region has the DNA TGTGCCAGCAGTCAAGACAGGGTGAACACTGAAGCTTTCTTT.

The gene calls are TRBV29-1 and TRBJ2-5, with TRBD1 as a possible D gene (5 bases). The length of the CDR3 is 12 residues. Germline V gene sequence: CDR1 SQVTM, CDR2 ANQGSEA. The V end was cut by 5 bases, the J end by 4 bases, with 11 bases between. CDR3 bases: TGCAGCGTTCGGACAAGGGGAGAGACCCAGTACTTC. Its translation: CSVRTRGETQYF.

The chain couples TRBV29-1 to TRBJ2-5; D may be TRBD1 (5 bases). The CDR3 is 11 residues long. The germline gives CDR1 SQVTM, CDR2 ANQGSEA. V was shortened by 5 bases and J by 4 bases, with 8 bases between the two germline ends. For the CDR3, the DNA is TGCAGCGTTCCCAGGGTAGAGACCCAGTACTTC. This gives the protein CSVPRVETQYF.

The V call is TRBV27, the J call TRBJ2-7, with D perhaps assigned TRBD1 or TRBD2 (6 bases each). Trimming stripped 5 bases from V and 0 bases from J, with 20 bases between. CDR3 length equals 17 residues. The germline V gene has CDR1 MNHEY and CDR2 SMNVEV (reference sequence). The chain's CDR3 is CASSGSSGAISSYEQYF. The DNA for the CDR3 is TGTGCCAGCAGTGGCAGCTCGGGGGCGATTAGCTCCTACGAGCAGTACTTC.

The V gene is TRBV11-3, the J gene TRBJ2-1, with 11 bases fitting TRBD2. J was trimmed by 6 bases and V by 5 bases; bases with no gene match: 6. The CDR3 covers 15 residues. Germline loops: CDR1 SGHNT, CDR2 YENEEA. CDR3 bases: TGTGCCAGCAGCCAACTAGCGGGAGTTTTCAATGAGCAGTTCTTC. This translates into CASSQLAGVFNEQFF.

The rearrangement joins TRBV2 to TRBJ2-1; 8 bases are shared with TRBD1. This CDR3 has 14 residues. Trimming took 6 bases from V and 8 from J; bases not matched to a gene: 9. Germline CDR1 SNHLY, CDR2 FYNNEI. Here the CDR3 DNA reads TGTGCCAGCAGGACCGGGACAGGCTGGGATGAGCAGTTCTTC. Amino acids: CASRTGTGWDEQFF.

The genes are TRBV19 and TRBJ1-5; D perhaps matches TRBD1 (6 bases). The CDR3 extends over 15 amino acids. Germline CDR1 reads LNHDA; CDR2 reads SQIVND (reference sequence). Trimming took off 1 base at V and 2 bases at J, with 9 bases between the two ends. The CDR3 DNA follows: TGTGCCAGTAGTATAGGGGCAGGGGGCAATCAGCCCCAGCATTTT. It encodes CASSIGAGGNQPQHF.

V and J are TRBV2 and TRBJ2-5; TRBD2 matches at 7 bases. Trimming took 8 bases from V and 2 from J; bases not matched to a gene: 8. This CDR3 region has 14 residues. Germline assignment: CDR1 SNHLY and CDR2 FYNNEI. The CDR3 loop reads CASGPSGGQETQYF. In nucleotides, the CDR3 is TGTGCCAGCGGGCCTAGCGGCGGTCAAGAGACCCAGTACTTC.

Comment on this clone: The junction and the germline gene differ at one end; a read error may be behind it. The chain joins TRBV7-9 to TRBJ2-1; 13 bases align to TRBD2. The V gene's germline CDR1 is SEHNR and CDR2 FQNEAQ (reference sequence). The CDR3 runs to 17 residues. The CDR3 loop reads CASSLGGRRLAGGRRIF. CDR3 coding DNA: TGTGCCAGCAGCTTAGGTGGTCGTCGACTAGCGGGAGGTCGGAGAATCTTC.

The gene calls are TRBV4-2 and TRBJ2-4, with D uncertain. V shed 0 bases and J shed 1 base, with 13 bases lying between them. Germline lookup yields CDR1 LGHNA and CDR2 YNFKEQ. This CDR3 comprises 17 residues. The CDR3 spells CASSQDQQTGAKNIQYF. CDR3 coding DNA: TGTGCCAGCAGCCAAGATCAACAGACTGGGGCCAAAAACATTCAGTACTTC.

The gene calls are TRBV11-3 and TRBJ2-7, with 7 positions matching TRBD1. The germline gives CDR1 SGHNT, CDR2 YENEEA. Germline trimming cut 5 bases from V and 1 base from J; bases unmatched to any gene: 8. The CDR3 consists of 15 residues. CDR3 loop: CASSSRQGVSYEQYF. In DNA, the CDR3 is TGTGCCAGCAGCAGCAGACAGGGAGTTTCCTACGAGCAGTACTTC.